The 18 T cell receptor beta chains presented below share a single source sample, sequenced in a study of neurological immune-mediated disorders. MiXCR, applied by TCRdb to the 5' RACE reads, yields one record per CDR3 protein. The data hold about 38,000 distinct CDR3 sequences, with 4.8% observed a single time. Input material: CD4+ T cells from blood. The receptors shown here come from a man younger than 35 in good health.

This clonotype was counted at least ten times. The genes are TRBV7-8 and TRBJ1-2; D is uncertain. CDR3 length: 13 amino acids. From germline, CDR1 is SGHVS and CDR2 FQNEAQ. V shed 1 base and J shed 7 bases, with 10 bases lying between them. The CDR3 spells CASSLEFAFGYTF. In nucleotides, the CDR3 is TGTGCCAGCAGCTTAGAGTTTGCGTTTGGCTACACCTTC. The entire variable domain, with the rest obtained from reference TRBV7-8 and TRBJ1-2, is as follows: GAGVSQSPRYKVAKRGQDVALRCDPISGHVSLFWYQQALGQGPEFLTYFQNEAQLDKSGLPSDRFFAERPEGSVSTLKIQRTQQEDSAVYLCASSLEFAFGYTFGSGTRLTVV.

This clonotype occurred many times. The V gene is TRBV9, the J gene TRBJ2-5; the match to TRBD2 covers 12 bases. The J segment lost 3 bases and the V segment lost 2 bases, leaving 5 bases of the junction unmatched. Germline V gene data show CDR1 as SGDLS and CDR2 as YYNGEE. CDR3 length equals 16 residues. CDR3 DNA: TGTGCCAGCAGCGTGACACTAGCGGGGGGAAAAGAGACCCAGTACTTC. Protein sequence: CASSVTLAGGKETQYF.

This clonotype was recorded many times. CDR3 protein: CASTELAGGELFF. The CDR3 DNA sequence: TGCGCCAGCACCGAACTAGCGGGCGGGGAGCTGTTTTTT. The gene calls are TRBV5-1 and TRBJ2-2; TRBD2 matches 9 bases. This CDR3 region has 13 residues. Germline V gene data show CDR1 as SGHRS and CDR2 as YFSETQ. V lost 6 bases and J lost 7; bases outside the gene matches: 4.

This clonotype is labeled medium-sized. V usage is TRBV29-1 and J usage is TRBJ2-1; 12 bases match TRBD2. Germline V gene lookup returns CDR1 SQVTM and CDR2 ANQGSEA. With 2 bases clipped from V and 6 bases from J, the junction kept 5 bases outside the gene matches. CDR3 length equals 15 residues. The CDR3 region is CSVEPSSGGANEQFF. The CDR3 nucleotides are TGCAGCGTTGAACCTTCTAGCGGGGGGGCCAATGAGCAGTTCTTC.

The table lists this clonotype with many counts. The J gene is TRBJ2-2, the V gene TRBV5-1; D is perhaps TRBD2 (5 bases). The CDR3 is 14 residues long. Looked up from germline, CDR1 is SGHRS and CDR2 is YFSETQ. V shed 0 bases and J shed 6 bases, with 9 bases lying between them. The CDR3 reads CASSLDARAGELFF. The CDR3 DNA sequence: TGCGCCAGCAGCTTGGATGCGAGGGCCGGGGAGCTGTTTTTT.

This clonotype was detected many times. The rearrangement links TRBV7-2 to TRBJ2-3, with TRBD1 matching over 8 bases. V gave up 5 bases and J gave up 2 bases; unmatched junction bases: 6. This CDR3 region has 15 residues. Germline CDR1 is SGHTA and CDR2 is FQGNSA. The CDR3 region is CASSPGTGNTDTQYF. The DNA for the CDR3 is TGTGCCAGCAGCCCCGGGACAGGAAACACAGATACGCAGTATTTT.

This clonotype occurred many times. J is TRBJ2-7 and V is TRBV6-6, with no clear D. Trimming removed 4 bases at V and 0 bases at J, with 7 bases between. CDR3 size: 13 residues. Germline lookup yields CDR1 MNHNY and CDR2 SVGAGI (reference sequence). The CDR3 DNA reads TGTGCCAGCAGTTTCGGTAACTCCTACGAGCAGTACTTC. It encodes CASSFGNSYEQYF.

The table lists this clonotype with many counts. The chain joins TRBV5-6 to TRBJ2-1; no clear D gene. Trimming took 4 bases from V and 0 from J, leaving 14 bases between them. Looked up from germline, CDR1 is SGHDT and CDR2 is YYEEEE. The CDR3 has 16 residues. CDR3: CASSINWYSSYNEQFF. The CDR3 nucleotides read TGTGCCAGCAGCATTAATTGGTACAGCTCCTACAATGAGCAGTTCTTC. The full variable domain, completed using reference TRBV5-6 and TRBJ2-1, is DAGVTQSPTHLIKTRGQQVTLRCSPKSGHDTVSWYQQALGQGPQFIFQYYEEEERQRGNFPDRFSGHQFPNYSSELNVNALLLGDSALYLCASSINWYSSYNEQFFGPGTRLTVL.

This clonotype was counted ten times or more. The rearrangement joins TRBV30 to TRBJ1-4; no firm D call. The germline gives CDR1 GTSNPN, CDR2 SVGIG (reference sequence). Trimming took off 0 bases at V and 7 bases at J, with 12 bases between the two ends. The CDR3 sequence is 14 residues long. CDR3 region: CAWSVGPRGEKLFF. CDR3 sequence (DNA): TGTGCCTGGAGTGTGGGTCCACGGGGTGAAAAACTGTTTTTT.

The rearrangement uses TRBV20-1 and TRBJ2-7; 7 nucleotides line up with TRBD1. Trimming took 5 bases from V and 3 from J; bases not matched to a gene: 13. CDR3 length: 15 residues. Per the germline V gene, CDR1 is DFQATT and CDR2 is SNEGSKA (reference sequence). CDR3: CSALQGRELRYEQYF. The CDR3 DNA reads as TGCAGTGCTCTACAGGGGCGAGAACTACGCTACGAGCAGTACTTC.

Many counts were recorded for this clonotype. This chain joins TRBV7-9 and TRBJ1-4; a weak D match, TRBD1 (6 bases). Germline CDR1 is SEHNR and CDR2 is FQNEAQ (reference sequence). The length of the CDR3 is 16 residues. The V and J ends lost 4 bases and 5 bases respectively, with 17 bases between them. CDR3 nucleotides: TGTGCCAGCAGCTACTTATCGACAGGCGCAAATGAAAAACTGTTTTTT. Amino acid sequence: CASSYLSTGANEKLFF.

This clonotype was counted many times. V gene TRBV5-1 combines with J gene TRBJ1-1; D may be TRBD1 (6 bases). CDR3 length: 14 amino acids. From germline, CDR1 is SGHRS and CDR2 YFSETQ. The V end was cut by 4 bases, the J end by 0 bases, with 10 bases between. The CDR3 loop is CASSPGQMNTEAFF. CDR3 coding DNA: TGCGCCAGCAGCCCCGGACAGATGAACACTGAAGCTTTCTTT.

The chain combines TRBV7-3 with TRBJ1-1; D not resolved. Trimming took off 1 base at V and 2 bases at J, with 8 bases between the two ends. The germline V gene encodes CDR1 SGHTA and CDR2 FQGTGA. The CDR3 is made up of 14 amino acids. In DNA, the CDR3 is TGTGCCAGCAGCTTAATGGGAACCAACACTGAAGCTTTCTTT. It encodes CASSLMGTNTEAFF.

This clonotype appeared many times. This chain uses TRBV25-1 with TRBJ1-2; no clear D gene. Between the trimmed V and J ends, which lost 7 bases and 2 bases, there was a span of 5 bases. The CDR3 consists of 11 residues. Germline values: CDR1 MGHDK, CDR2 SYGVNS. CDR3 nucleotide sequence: TGTGCCAGCACCGCGAACTATGGCTACACCTTC. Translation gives CASTANYGYTF.

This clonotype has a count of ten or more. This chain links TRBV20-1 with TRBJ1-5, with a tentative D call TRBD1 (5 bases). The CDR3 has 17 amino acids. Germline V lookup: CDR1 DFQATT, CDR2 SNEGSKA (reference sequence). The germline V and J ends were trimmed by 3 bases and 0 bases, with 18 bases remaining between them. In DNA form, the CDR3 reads TGCAGTGCTAGGACCTCTGGGACGGGGTATAGCAATCAGCCCCAGCATTTT. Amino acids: CSARTSGTGYSNQPQHF.

The CDR3 protein is CASSLQGHEQYF. DNA for the CDR3: TGTGCCAGCAGCTTACAGGGCCACGAGCAGTACTTC. The J gene is TRBJ2-5, the V gene TRBV7-8; perhaps TRBD1 as D (5 bases). The end of the DNA is better explained by TRBJ2-7, so the J call may be wrong. The CDR3 has 12 residues. CDR1 SGHVS and CDR2 FQNEAQ come from the germline V gene.

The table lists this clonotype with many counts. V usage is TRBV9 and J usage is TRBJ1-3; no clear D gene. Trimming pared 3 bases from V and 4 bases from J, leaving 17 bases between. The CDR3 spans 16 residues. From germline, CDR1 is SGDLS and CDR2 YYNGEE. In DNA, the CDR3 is TGTGCCAGCAGCGAGGGTATCGAAGTGCGGGGAAACACCATATATTTT. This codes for CASSEGIEVRGNTIYF.

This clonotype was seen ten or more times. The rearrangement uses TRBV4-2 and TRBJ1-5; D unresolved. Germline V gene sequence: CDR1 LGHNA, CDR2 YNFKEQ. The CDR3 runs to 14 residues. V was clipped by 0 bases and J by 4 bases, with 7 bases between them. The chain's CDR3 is CASSQDSQNQPQHF. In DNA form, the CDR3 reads TGTGCCAGCAGCCAAGATTCGCAAAATCAGCCCCAGCATTTT.